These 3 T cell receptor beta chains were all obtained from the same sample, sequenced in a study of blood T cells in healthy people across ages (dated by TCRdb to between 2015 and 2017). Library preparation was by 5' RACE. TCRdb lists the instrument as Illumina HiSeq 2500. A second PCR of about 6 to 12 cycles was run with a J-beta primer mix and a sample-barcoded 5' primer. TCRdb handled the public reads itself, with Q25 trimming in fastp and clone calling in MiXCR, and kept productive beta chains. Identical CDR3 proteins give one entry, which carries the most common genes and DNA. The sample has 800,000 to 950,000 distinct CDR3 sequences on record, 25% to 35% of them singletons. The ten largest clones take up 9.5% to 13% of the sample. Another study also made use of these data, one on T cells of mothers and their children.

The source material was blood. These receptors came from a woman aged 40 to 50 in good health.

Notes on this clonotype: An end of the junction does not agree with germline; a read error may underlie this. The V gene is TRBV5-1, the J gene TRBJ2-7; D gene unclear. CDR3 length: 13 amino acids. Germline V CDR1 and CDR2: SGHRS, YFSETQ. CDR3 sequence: CASHGQATYEQYF. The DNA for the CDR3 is TGTGCCAGCCACGGTCAGGCAACCTACGAGCAGTACTTC.

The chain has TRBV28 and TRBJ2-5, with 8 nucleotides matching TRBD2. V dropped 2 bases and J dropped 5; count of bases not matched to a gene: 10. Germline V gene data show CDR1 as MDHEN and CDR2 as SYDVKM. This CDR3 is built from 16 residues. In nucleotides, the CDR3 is TGTGCCAGCAGTTTAACTCCGGGGGGGCCTCGGGAGACCCAGTACTTC. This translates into CASSLTPGGPRETQYF. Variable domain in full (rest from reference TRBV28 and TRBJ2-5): DVKVTQSSRYLVKRTGEKVFLECVQDMDHENMFWYRQDPGLGLRLIYFSYDVKMKEKGDIPEGYSVSREKKERFSLILESASTNQTSMYLCASSLTPGGPRETQYFGPGTRLLVL.

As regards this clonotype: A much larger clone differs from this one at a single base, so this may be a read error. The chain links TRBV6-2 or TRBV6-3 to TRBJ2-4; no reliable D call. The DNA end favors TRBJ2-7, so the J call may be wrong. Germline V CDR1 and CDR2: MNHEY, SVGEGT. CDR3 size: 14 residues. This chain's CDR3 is CTSSYGGPLYEQYF. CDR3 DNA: TGTACCAGCAGTTACGGCGGTCCCCTCTACGAGCAGTACTTC.